A single TCR beta chain is shown here with its context. This record belongs to a study of glioma-infiltrating T cells after dendritic cell vaccination. Clones were sequenced by immunoSEQ multiplex PCR, and TCRdb holds only the in-frame ones, with some missing. The sample lists roughly 47,000 clones, roughly 85% occurring once. The TCR comes from a human donor with glioblastoma. Sequences were derived from blood, sampled before dendritic cell vaccination.

The CDR3 spells CASSIAMTGFPYDGELFF. In DNA, the CDR3 is TGTGCCAGTAGTATAGCAATGACAGGGTTTCCCTACGACGGGGAGCTGTTTTTT. The chain combines TRBV19 with TRBJ2-2, with TRBD1 matching over 7 bases. J lost 7 bases, V lost 1 base, and 15 bases had no gene match. This CDR3 has 18 residues. CDR1 and CDR2 (germline): LNHDA, SQIVND (reference sequence).